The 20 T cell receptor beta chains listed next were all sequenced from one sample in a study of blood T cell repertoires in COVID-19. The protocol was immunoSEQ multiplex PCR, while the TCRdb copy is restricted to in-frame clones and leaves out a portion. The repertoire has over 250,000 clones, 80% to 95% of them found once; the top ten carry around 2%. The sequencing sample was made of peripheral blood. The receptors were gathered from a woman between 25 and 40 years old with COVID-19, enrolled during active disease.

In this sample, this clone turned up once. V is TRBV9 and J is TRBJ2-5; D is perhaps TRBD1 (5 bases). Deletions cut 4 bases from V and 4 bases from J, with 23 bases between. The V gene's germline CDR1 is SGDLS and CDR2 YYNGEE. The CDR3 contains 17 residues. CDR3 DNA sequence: TGTGCCAGCAGCACCCGGGTGGGTCTGGAAGGGGTAGAGACCCAGTACTTC. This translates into CASSTRVGLEGVETQYF.

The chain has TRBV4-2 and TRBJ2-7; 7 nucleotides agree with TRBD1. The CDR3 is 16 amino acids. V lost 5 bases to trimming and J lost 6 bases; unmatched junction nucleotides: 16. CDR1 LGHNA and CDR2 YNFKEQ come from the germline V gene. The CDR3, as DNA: TGTGCCAGCAGCGCCCGTCAAGGGGGCGCGGTGGGCGAGCAGTACTTC. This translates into CASSARQGGAVGEQYF.

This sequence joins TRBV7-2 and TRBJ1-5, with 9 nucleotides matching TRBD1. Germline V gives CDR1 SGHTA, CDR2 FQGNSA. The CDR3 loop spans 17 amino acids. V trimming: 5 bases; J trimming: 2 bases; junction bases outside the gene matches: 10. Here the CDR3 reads CASSLSLGQGRNQPQHF. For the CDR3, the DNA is TGTGCCAGCAGCCTGAGTCTGGGACAGGGACGCAATCAGCCCCAGCATTTT.

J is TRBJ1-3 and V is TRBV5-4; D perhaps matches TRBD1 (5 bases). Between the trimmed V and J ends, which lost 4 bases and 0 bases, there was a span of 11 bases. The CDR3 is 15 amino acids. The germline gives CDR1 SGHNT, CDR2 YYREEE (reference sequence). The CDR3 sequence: CASSGGAFSGNTIYF. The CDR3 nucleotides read TGTGCCAGCAGCGGTGGGGCGTTCTCTGGAAACACCATATATTTT.

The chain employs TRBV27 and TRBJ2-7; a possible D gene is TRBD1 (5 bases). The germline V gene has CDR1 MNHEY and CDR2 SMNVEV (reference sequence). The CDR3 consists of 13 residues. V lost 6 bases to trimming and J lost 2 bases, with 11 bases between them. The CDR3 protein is CASSLQAPYEQYF. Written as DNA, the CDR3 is TGTGCCAGCAGCCTACAGGCCCCCTACGAGCAGTACTTC.

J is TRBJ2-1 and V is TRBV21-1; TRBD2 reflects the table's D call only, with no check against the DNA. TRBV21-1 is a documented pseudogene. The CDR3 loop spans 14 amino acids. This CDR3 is CASTLAGGPNEQFF. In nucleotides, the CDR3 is TGTGCCAGCACCTTAGCGGGAGGGCCCAATGAGCAGTTCTTC.

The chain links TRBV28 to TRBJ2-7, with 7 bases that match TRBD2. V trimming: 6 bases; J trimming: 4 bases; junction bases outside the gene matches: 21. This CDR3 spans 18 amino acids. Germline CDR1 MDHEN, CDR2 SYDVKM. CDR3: CASRDMREPQPLFYEQYF. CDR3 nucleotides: TGTGCCAGCAGGGATATGCGGGAGCCCCAGCCCCTCTTTTACGAGCAGTACTTC.

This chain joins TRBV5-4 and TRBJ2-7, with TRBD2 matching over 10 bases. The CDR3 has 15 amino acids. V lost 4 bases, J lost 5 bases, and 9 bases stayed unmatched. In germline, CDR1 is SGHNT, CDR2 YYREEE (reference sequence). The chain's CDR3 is CASSRLAGEVNEQYF. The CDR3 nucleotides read TGTGCCAGCAGCCGTCTAGCGGGAGAGGTAAACGAGCAGTACTTC.

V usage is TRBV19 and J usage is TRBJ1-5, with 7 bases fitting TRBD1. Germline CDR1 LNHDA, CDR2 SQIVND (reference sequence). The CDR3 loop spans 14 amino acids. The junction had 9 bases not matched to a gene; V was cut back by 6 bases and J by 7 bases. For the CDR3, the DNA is TGTGCCAGTAGCCTAGACAGGGATGAACAGCCCCAGCATTTT. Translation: CASSLDRDEQPQHF.

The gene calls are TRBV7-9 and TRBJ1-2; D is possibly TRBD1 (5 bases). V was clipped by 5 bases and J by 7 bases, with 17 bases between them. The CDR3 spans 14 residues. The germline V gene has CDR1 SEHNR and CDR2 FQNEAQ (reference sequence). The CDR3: CASSPGTTGGGYTF. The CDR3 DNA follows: TGTGCCAGCAGCCCCGGGACTACCGGCGGTGGCTACACCTTC.

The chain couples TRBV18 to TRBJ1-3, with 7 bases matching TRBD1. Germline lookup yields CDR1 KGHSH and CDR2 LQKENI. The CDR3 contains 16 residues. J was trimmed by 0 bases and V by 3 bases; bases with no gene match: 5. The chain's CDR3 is CASSPQGTVSGNTIYF. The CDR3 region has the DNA TGTGCCAGCTCACCCCAAGGGACAGTCTCTGGAAACACCATATATTTT.

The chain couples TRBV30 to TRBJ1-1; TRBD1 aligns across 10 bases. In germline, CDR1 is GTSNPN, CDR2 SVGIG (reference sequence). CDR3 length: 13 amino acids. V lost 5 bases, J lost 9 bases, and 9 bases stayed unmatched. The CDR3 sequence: CAWAGTGVDQAFF. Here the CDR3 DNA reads TGTGCCTGGGCCGGGACAGGGGTAGATCAAGCTTTCTTT.

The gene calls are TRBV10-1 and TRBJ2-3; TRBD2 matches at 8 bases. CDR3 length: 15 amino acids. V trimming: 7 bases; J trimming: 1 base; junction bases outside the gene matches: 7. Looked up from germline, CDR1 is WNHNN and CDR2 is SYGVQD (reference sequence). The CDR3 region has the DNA TGCGCCAGCACCAAATCACTAGCGGGCACAGATACGCAGTATTTT. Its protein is CASTKSLAGTDTQYF.

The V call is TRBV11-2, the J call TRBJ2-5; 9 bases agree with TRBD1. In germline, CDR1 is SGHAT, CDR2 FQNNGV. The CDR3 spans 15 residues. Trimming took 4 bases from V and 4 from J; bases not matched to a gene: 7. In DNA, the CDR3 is TGTGCCAGCAGCTCGGGACAGGGAGTTCGAGAGACCCAGTACTTC. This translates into CASSSGQGVRETQYF.

CDR3 loop: CASSSLSGGGSPLHF. In nucleotides, the CDR3 is TGTGCCAGCAGCTCACTTTCGGGGGGGGGTTCACCCCTCCACTTT. The rearrangement uses TRBV7-9 and TRBJ1-6; weak D call: TRBD1 (5 bases). CDR3 length: 15 residues. Trimming stripped 4 bases from V and 9 bases from J, with 16 bases between. Germline CDR1 and CDR2: SEHNR and FQNEAQ (reference sequence).

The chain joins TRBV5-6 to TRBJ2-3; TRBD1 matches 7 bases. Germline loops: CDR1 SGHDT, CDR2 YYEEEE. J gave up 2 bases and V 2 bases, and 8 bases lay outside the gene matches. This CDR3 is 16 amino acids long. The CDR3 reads CASSFLTGTNTDTQYF. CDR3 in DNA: TGTGCCAGCAGCTTCCTGACAGGGACGAACACAGATACGCAGTATTTT.

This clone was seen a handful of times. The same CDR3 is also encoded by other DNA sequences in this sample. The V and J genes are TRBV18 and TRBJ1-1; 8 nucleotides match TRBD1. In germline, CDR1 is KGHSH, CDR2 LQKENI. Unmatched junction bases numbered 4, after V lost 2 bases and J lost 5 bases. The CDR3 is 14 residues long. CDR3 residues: CASSPSGGGTEAFF. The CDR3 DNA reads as TGTGCCAGCTCACCATCAGGGGGCGGAACTGAAGCTTTCTTT.

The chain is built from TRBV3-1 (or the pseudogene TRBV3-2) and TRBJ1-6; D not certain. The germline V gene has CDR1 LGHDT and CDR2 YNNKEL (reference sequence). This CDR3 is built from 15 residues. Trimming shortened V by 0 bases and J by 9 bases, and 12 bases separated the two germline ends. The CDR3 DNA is TGTGCCAGCAGCCAAGACGGCAGGCTGGGTTCACCCCTCCACTTT. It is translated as CASSQDGRLGSPLHF.

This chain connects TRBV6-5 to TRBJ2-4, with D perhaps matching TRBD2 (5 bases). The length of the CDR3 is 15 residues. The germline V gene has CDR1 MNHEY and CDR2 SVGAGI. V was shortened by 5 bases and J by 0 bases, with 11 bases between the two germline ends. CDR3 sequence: CASSHGVLAKNIQYF. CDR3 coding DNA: TGTGCCAGCAGTCACGGGGTCCTAGCCAAAAACATTCAGTACTTC.

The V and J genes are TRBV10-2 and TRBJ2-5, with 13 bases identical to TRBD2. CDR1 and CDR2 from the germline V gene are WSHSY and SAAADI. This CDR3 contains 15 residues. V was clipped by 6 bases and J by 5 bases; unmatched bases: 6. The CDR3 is CASRTTSGRWETQYF. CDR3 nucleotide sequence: TGCGCCAGCAGGACGACTAGCGGGAGGTGGGAGACCCAGTACTTC.